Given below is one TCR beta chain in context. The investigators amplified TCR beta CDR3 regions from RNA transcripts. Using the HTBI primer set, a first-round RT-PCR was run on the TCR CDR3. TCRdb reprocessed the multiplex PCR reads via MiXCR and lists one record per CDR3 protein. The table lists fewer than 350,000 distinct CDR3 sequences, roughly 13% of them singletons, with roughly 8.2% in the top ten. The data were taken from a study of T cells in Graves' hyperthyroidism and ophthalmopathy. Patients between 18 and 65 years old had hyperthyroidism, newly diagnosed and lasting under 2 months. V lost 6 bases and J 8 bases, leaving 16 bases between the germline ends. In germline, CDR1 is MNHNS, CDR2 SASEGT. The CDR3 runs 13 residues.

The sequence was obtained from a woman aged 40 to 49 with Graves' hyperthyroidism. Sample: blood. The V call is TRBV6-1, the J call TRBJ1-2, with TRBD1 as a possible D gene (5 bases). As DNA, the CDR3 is TGTGCCAGCAGCCCTGCTAACCAGGGCGGCTACACCTTC. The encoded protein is CASSPANQGGYTF.